This TCR beta chain is drawn from a study of cytomegalovirus exposure and HLA in healthy donors. CDR3 length: 16 amino acids. Germline CDR1 is SQVTM and CDR2 is ANQGSEA. Trimming removed 6 bases from V and 1 base from J; junction bases left unmatched: 8. Primers included in the PCR were 60 Vbeta and 13 Jbeta primers. This table comes from immunoSEQ multiplex PCR, and its TCRdb copy is limited to in-frame clones, with some not included. The sample carries tens of thousands of clones, about 80% recorded once. The clonotype was recovered from a woman aged 40 to 55 in good health and CMV-seronegative. The gene calls are TRBV29-1 and TRBJ2-1, with 11 bases matching TRBD2. The sample was PBMCs. The CDR3 DNA reads TGCAGCGTGAGGATACTAGCGGGAGAGTCCTACAATGAGCAGTTCTTC. Translating gives CSVRILAGESYNEQFF.